The 22 T cell receptor beta chains given below trace back to one sample, sequenced in a study of PD-L1 blockade in urothelial cancer. The protocol was immunoSEQ multiplex PCR, while the TCRdb copy is restricted to in-frame clones and leaves out a portion. The table has roughly 29,000 clones, 65% to 90% seen once. Source: PBMCs, taken around atezolizumab (anti-PD-L1) treatment. These receptor sequences come from a man aged 45-60 years with urothelial cancer.

The V gene is TRBV5-8, the J gene TRBJ2-7; D remains ambiguous. Germline V CDR1 and CDR2: SGHTS, YDEGEE. Trimming removed 10 bases from V and 0 bases from J, with 14 bases in between. This CDR3 is 13 amino acids long. CDR3 sequence reads: CAAGSKNSYEQYF. The CDR3 coding sequence is TGTGCCGCCGGGTCAAAAAACTCCTACGAGCAGTACTTC.

J is TRBJ1-2 and V is TRBV5-1; D is undetermined. The CDR3 consists of 12 residues. CDR1 and CDR2 (germline): SGHRS, YFSETQ. V shed 0 bases and J shed 5 bases, with 5 bases lying between them. Here the CDR3 DNA reads TGCGCCAGCAGCTTGGGCAGATATGGCTACACCTTC. As protein: CASSLGRYGYTF.

The chain couples TRBV5-4 to TRBJ2-3, with D perhaps TRBD1 (6 bases). Trimming cost V 4 bases and J 0 bases, with 12 bases left between them. Per the germline V gene, CDR1 is SGHNT and CDR2 is YYREEE (reference sequence). The CDR3 contains 15 residues. The DNA of the CDR3 is TGTGCCAGCAGCCCGGGACACCATAGCACAGATACGCAGTATTTT. It translates to CASSPGHHSTDTQYF.

This sequence joins TRBV2 and TRBJ1-5; 7 bases align to TRBD1. J gave up 3 bases and V 7 bases, and 6 bases lay outside the gene matches. The CDR3 loop spans 14 amino acids. CDR1 and CDR2 (germline): SNHLY, FYNNEI. The CDR3: CASTVDRVNQPQHF. The CDR3 nucleotides are TGTGCCAGCACGGTAGACAGGGTCAATCAGCCCCAGCATTTT. Full variable domain (outside the CDR3, taken from reference TRBV2 and TRBJ1-5): EPEVTQTPSHQVTQMGQEVILRCVPISNHLYFYWYRQILGQKVEFLVSFYNNEISEKSEIFDDQFSVERPDGSNFTLKIRSTKLEDSAMYFCASTVDRVNQPQHFGDGTRLSIL.

This clone was seen a handful of times. This chain links TRBV7-2 with TRBJ2-1, with TRBD2 matching 15 bases. V shed 1 base, J shed 3 bases, and the junction held 4 bases outside the gene matches. CDR1 and CDR2 (germline): SGHTA, FQGNSA. This CDR3 spans 18 amino acids. The CDR3 reads CASSLEGTSGRFYNEQFF. CDR3 nucleotides: TGTGCCAGCAGCTTAGAGGGGACTAGCGGGAGGTTCTACAATGAGCAGTTCTTC.

This clone was found once. The chain recombines TRBV4-2 with TRBJ2-2, with 11 nucleotides matching TRBD2. The CDR3 loop spans 17 amino acids. CDR1 and CDR2 (germline): LGHNA, YNFKEQ. Trimming removed 6 bases from V and 6 bases from J; junction bases left unmatched: 12. This CDR3 is CASSGTSGRITAGELFF. In nucleotides, the CDR3 is TGTGCCAGCAGTGGCACTAGCGGGAGAATTACAGCCGGGGAGCTGTTTTTT.

The chain employs TRBV29-1 and TRBJ1-2; possibly TRBD1 for D (6 bases). In germline, CDR1 is SQVTM, CDR2 ANQGSEA. V was cut by 2 bases and J by 7 bases, with 14 bases left in between. The CDR3 has 13 amino acids. CDR3 nucleotides: TGCAGCGTTGAAACAGGGTTTCCGGCTGGCTACACCTTC. Translating gives CSVETGFPAGYTF.

This CDR3 reads CASSPAGDTIYF. DNA of the CDR3: TGTGCCAGCTCACCGGCGGGTGACACCATATATTTT. This chain connects TRBV18 to TRBJ1-3; D remains ambiguous. V shed 3 bases and J shed 8 bases, with 8 bases lying between them. The CDR3 runs to 12 residues. Germline lookup yields CDR1 KGHSH and CDR2 LQKENI.

The chain's CDR3 is CASSISGSTDTQYF. CDR3 nucleotide sequence: TGTGCCAGCAGCATTAGCGGTAGCACAGATACGCAGTATTTT. This chain joins TRBV7-9 and TRBJ2-3, with D tentatively TRBD2 (6 bases). Per the germline V gene, CDR1 is SEHNR and CDR2 is FQNEAQ (reference sequence). V shed 5 bases and J shed 0 bases, with 9 bases lying between them. The CDR3 runs to 14 residues.

CDR3 nucleotides: TGTGCCAGCAGCTTAGGGGCCAGGGGGCGGAACACCATATATTTT. Amino acids: CASSLGARGRNTIYF. The chain has TRBV7-8 and TRBJ1-3; 8 bases agree with TRBD1. CDR3 length: 15 amino acids. The V gene's germline CDR1 is SGHVS and CDR2 FQNEAQ. Trimming removed 1 base from V and 7 bases from J; junction bases left unmatched: 6.

V gene TRBV30 combines with J gene TRBJ2-3; TRBD2 is a possible D gene (6 bases). The CDR3 is 13 amino acids. V was shortened by 2 bases and J by 4 bases, with 10 bases between the two germline ends. The germline gives CDR1 GTSNPN, CDR2 SVGIG (reference sequence). Written as DNA, the CDR3 is TGTGCCTGGAGTAGGGCTAGCGCAGATACGCAGTATTTT. As protein: CAWSRASADTQYF.

The rearrangement joins TRBV19 to TRBJ2-1; D may be TRBD1 (5 bases). The V gene lost 11 bases and the J gene lost 9 bases, with 20 bases spanning the gap. The CDR3 runs 13 residues. Germline CDR1 LNHDA, CDR2 SQIVND (reference sequence). CDR3 in amino acids: CASTPGLIGEQFF. In DNA, the CDR3 is TGTGCCTCCACCCCAGGGTTAATTGGTGAGCAGTTCTTC.

V is TRBV30 and J is TRBJ2-3, with D hard to call. The ends were cut back, 5 bases at V and 1 base at J, with 4 bases in the middle. CDR1 and CDR2 (germline): GTSNPN, SVGIG (reference sequence). This CDR3 is 11 amino acids long. CDR3 loop: CAWGRTDTQYF. The DNA of the CDR3 is TGTGCCTGGGGCCGCACAGATACGCAGTATTTT.

V is TRBV29-1 and J is TRBJ2-3; 9 nucleotides align to TRBD1. The CDR3 is 12 residues long. V dropped 5 bases and J dropped 4; count of bases not matched to a gene: 1. The germline V gene encodes CDR1 SQVTM and CDR2 ANQGSEA. The CDR3 DNA sequence: TGCAGCGTTCGACAGGGGGCAGATACGCAGTATTTT. Its protein product is CSVRQGADTQYF.

The chain combines TRBV7-8 with TRBJ2-7, with TRBD1 as a possible D gene (5 bases). Between the trimmed V and J ends, which lost 5 bases and 3 bases, there was a span of 11 bases. Germline V gene lookup returns CDR1 SGHVS and CDR2 FQNEAQ. This CDR3 has 13 amino acids. CDR3 protein: CASSTLTDYEQYF. The CDR3 DNA sequence: TGTGCCAGCAGCACCCTGACAGACTACGAGCAGTACTTC. Full variable domain (outside the CDR3, taken from reference TRBV7-8 and TRBJ2-7): GAGVSQSPRYKVAKRGQDVALRCDPISGHVSLFWYQQALGQGPEFLTYFQNEAQLDKSGLPSDRFFAERPEGSVSTLKIQRTQQEDSAVYLCASSTLTDYEQYFGPGTRLTVT.

The chain is built from TRBV28 and TRBJ2-7, with TRBD1 matching over 8 bases. The CDR3 extends over 15 amino acids. Germline V gene data show CDR1 as MDHEN and CDR2 as SYDVKM. The J segment lost 1 base and the V segment lost 6 bases, leaving 8 bases of the junction unmatched. CDR3 nucleotides: TGTGCCAGCAGCTCCCCGGGACAGGTATCCTACGAGCAGTACGTC. Translating gives CASSSPGQVSYEQYV.

This clone has only a few counts. The rearrangement uses TRBV7-9 and TRBJ1-2; D possibly corresponds to TRBD1 (6 bases). CDR3 length: 15 residues. The V end was cut by 1 base, the J end by 3 bases, with 12 bases between. Germline V lookup: CDR1 SEHNR, CDR2 FQNEAQ (reference sequence). The DNA of the CDR3 is TGTGCCAGCAGCTTAGGCGGGGGGCAGTACTATGGCTACACCTTC. It encodes CASSLGGGQYYGYTF.

The rearrangement links TRBV7-3 to TRBJ2-3; 10 bases align to TRBD2. Trimming removed 5 bases from V and 1 base from J; junction bases left unmatched: 3. The CDR3 has 15 amino acids. The germline CDR1 and CDR2 sequences are SGHTA and FQGTGA. The CDR3 region is CASSDGLAGTDTQYF. CDR3 nucleotide sequence: TGTGCCAGCAGCGACGGACTAGCGGGCACAGATACGCAGTATTTT.

This clone is medium-sized in the sample. The chain combines TRBV13 with TRBJ2-7; D remains ambiguous. CDR1 is PRHDT, CDR2 FYEKMQ, per germline (reference sequence). The CDR3 runs to 12 residues. V shed 3 bases and J shed 5 bases, with 8 bases lying between them. The CDR3 region has the DNA TGTGCCAGCAGCTTCGGGTCCCACGAGCAGTACGTC. This sequence encodes CASSFGSHEQYV.

This chain links TRBV18 with TRBJ2-3, with D perhaps TRBD2 (5 bases). Per germline, CDR1 KGHSH and CDR2 LQKENI. The CDR3 has 15 amino acids. Between the trimmed V and J ends, which lost 6 bases and 0 bases, there was a span of 13 bases. The CDR3 coding sequence is TGTGCCAGCTCCCTCACTAGTGCGAGCACAGATACGCAGTATTTT. Amino acid sequence: CASSLTSASTDTQYF.

This clone came up once. The sample has other DNA sequences that encode this CDR3 too. This chain uses TRBV19 with TRBJ1-5, with TRBD1 matching 8 bases. Germline CDR1 LNHDA, CDR2 SQIVND (reference sequence). This CDR3 spans 15 amino acids. V dropped 3 bases and J dropped 2; count of bases not matched to a gene: 3. Here the CDR3 reads CASSITGGGNQPQHF. For the CDR3, the DNA is TGTGCCAGTAGTATCACAGGGGGTGGCAATCAGCCCCAGCATTTT.

This clone is a singleton in its sample. The chain couples TRBV14 to TRBJ2-7, with a tentative D call TRBD2 (5 bases). Germline CDR1 SGHDN, CDR2 FVKESK. The CDR3 loop spans 14 amino acids. The V end was cut by 4 bases, the J end by 0 bases, with 10 bases between. The CDR3 region is CASSPGFASYEQYF. In nucleotides, the CDR3 is TGTGCCAGCAGCCCGGGGTTTGCCTCCTACGAGCAGTACTTC.